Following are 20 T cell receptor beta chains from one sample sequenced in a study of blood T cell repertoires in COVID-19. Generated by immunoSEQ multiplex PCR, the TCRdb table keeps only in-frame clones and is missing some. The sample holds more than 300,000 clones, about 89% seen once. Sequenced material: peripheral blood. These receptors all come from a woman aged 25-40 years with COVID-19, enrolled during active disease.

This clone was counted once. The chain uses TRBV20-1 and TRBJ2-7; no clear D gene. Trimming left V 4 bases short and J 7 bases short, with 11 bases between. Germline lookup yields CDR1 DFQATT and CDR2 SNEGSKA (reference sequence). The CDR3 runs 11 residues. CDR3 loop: CSATQSWEQYF. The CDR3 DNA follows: TGCAGTGCTACACAATCTTGGGAGCAGTACTTC.

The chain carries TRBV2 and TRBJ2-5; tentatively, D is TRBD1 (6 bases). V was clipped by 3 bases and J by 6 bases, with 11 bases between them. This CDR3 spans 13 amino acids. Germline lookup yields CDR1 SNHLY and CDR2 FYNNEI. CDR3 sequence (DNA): TGTGCCAGCAGTGAGGGACAATCGAAGACCCAGTACTTC. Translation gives CASSEGQSKTQYF.

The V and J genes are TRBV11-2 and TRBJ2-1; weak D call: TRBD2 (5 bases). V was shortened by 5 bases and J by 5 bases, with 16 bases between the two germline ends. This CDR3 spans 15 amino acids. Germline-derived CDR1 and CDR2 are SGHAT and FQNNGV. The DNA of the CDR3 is TGTGCCAGCAGCCTTGAGTTCGTCGGGAACAATGAGCAGTTCTTC. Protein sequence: CASSLEFVGNNEQFF.

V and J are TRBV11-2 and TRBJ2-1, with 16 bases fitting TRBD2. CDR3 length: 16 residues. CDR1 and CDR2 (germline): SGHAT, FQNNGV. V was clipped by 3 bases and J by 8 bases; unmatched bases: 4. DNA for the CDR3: TGTGCCAGCAGCTTGGGACTAGCGGGAGGGATCGATGAGCAGTTCTTC. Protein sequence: CASSLGLAGGIDEQFF.

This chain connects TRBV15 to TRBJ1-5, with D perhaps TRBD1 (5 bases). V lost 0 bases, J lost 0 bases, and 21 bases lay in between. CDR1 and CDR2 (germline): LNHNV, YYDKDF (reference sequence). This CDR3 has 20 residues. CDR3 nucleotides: TGTGCCACCAGCAGAGACCTATGGGAGGGGAAGAGGTATAGCAATCAGCCCCAGCATTTT. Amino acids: CATSRDLWEGKRYSNQPQHF.

This CDR3 reads CASSWTGSKNTEAFF. In DNA, the CDR3 is TGCGCCAGCAGCTGGACAGGGTCCAAGAACACTGAAGCTTTCTTT. The chain links TRBV5-1 to TRBJ1-1; TRBD1 agrees at 8 bases. The ends lost 3 bases at V and 1 base at J; junction bases unmatched: 5. CDR3 length: 15 amino acids. Germline V gives CDR1 SGHRS, CDR2 YFSETQ.

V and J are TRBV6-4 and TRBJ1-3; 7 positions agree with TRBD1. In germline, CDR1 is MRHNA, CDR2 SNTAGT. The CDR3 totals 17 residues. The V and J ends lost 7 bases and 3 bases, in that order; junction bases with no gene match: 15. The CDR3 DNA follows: TGTGCCAGCACCCCCGAGGAGCCAGGGGGAAATGGAAACACCATATATTTT. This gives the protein CASTPEEPGGNGNTIYF.

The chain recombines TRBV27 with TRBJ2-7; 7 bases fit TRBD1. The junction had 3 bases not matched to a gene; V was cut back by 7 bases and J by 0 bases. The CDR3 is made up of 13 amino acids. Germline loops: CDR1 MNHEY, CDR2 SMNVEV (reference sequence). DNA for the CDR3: TGTGCCAGCAAAAGGACAGGCTCCTACGAGCAGTACTTC. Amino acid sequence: CASKRTGSYEQYF.

The CDR3 DNA reads as TGTGCCAGCAGGAAGGGGTGGGGCACTGAAGCTTTCTTT. This gives the protein CASRKGWGTEAFF. This chain connects TRBV28 to TRBJ1-1; D is possibly TRBD1 (5 bases). Trimming removed 6 bases at V and 4 bases at J, with 12 bases between. The germline V gene encodes CDR1 MDHEN and CDR2 SYDVKM. CDR3 length: 13 residues.

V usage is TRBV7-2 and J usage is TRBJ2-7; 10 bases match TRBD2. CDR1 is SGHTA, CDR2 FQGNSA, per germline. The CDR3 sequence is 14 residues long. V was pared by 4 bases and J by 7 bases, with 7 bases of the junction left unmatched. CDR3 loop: CASSSLAGRGEQYF. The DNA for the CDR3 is TGTGCCAGCAGCTCACTAGCGGGGCGTGGAGAGCAGTACTTC. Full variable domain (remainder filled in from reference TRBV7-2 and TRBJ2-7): GAGVSQSPSNKVTEKGKDVELRCDPISGHTALYWYRQSLGQGLEFLIYFQGNSAPDKSGLPSDRFSAERTGGSVSTLTIQRTQQEDSAVYLCASSSLAGRGEQYFGPGTRLTVT.

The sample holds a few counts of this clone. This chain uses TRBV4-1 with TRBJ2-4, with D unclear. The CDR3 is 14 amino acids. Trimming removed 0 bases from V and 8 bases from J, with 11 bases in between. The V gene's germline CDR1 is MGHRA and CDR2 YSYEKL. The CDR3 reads CASSQDPARDIQYF. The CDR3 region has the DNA TGCGCCAGCAGCCAAGACCCGGCCCGGGACATTCAGTACTTC.

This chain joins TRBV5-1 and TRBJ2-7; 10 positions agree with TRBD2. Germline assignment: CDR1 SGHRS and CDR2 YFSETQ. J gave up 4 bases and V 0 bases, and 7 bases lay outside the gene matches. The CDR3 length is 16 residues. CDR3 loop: CASSLEASGSSYEQYF. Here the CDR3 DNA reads TGCGCCAGCAGCTTGGAGGCTAGCGGGAGTAGTTACGAGCAGTACTTC.

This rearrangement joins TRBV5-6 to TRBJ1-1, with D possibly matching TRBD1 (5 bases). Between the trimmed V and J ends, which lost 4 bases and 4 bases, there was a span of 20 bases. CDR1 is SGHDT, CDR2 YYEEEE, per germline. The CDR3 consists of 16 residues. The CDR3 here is CASSRGRTRDLTEAFF. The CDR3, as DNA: TGTGCCAGCAGCAGAGGCCGGACAAGGGATCTCACTGAAGCTTTCTTT. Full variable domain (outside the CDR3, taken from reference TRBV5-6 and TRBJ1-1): DAGVTQSPTHLIKTRGQQVTLRCSPKSGHDTVSWYQQALGQGPQFIFQYYEEEERQRGNFPDRFSGHQFPNYSSELNVNALLLGDSALYLCASSRGRTRDLTEAFFGQGTRLTVV.

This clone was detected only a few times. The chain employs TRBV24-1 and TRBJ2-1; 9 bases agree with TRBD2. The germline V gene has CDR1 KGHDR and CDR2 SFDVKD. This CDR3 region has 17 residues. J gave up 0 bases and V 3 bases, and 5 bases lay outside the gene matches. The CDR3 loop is CATSDRWREGSYNEQFF. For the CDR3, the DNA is TGTGCCACCAGTGATCGGTGGCGGGAGGGCTCCTACAATGAGCAGTTCTTC.

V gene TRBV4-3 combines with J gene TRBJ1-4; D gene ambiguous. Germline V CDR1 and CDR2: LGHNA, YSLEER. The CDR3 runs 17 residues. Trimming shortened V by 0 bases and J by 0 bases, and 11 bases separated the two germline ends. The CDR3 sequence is CASSQDLGGATNEKLFF. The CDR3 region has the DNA TGCGCCAGCAGCCAAGATCTCGGCGGGGCAACTAATGAAAAACTGTTTTTT.

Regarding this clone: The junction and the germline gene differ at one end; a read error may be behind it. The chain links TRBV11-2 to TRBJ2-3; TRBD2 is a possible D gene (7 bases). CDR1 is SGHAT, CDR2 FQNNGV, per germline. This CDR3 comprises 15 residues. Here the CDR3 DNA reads TGTGCCAGTAGCGTAGGGCGGGGGCGCACAAATACGCAGTATTTT. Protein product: CASSVGRGRTNTQYF.

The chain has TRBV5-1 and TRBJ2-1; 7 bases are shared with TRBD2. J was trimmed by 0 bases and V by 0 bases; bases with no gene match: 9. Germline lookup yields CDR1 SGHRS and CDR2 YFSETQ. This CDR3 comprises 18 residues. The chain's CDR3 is CASSLADLWDYSYNEQFF. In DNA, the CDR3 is TGCGCCAGCAGCTTGGCGGACCTTTGGGACTACTCCTACAATGAGCAGTTCTTC.

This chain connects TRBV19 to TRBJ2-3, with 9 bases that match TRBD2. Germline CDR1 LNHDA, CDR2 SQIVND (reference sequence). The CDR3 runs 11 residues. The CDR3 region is CAAGGGRTQYF. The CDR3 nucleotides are TGTGCAGCGGGAGGCGGGAGGACGCAGTATTTT.

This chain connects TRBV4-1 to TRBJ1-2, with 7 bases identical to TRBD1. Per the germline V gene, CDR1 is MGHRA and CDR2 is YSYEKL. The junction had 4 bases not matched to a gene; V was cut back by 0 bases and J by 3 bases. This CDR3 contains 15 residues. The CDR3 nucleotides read TGCGCCAGCAGCCAAGATAACAGGGGAGACTATGGCTACACCTTC. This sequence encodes CASSQDNRGDYGYTF.

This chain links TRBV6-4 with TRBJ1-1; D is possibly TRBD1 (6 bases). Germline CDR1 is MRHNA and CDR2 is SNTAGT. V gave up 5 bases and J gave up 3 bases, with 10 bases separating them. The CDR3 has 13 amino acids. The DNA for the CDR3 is TGTGCCAGCAGTCAAACAGGGTACACTGAAGCTTTCTTT. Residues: CASSQTGYTEAFF.